What follows are 23 T cell receptor beta chains derived from one specimen sequenced in a study of T cells in Graves' hyperthyroidism and ophthalmopathy. TCR beta CDR3 region amplification was performed from RNA transcripts. The primer set for the first-round RT-PCR of the TCR CDR3 was HTBI. TCRdb recomputed calls from the multiplex PCR reads with MiXCR, one row per CDR3 protein. The sample consists of about 420,000 distinct CDR3 sequences, approximately 15% of them appearing once. Input material: blood. Every receptor here comes from a woman aged 18-29 years with Graves' hyperthyroidism.

The CDR3 loop reads CASSPPLSPLAGGDTQYF. CDR3 bases: TGTGCCAGCTCACCACCCTTAAGTCCTCTAGCGGGAGGAGATACGCAGTATTTT. This chain joins TRBV18 and TRBJ2-3; 11 bases agree with TRBD2. The J segment lost 5 bases and the V segment lost 0 bases, leaving 10 bases of the junction unmatched. From germline, CDR1 is KGHSH and CDR2 LQKENI. The CDR3 extends over 18 amino acids. Full variable domain (outside the CDR3, taken from reference TRBV18 and TRBJ2-3): NAGVMQNPRHLVRRRGQEARLRCSPMKGHSHVYWYRQLPEEGLKFMVYLQKENIIDESGMPKERFSAEFPKEGPSILRIQQVVRGDSAAYFCASSPPLSPLAGGDTQYFGPGTRLTVL.

This clonotype was counted ten times or more. The chain has TRBV27 and TRBJ2-1; 7 bases are shared with TRBD2. After removal of 3 bases from V and 7 bases from J, the junction contained 3 bases not matched to a gene. The CDR3 extends over 13 amino acids. Germline V gene lookup returns CDR1 MNHEY and CDR2 SMNVEV (reference sequence). CDR3 sequence reads: CASSLREWNEQFF. CDR3 bases: TGTGCCAGCAGTTTGCGGGAGTGGAATGAGCAGTTCTTC.

This clonotype showed up many times. This chain uses TRBV2 with TRBJ1-2; no reliable D call. The germline gives CDR1 SNHLY, CDR2 FYNNEI. The CDR3 length is 13 residues. Trimming took off 4 bases at V and 4 bases at J, with 10 bases between the two ends. In DNA form, the CDR3 reads TGTGCCAGCAGTGCTCAGCACATCTATGGCTACACCTTC. Translation gives CASSAQHIYGYTF. Full variable domain (remainder filled in from reference TRBV2 and TRBJ1-2): EPEVTQTPSHQVTQMGQEVILRCVPISNHLYFYWYRQILGQKVEFLVSFYNNEISEKSEIFDDQFSVERPDGSNFTLKIRSTKLEDSAMYFCASSAQHIYGYTFGSGTRLTVV.

The sample holds many counts of this clonotype. The chain has TRBV20-1 and TRBJ2-1, with 14 bases aligning to TRBD2. Trimming cost V 4 bases and J 8 bases; bases outside gene matches: 1. This CDR3 has 13 amino acids. The germline gives CDR1 DFQATT, CDR2 SNEGSKA (reference sequence). Here the CDR3 reads CSATGLAGDEQFF. The CDR3 DNA reads as TGCAGTGCTACGGGACTAGCGGGAGATGAGCAGTTCTTC.

This clonotype was seen at least ten times. The chain uses TRBV6-1 and TRBJ2-7, with D possibly matching TRBD2 (5 bases). The CDR3 runs to 13 residues. Deletions cut 8 bases from V and 3 bases from J, with 14 bases between. Germline V gives CDR1 MNHNS, CDR2 SASEGT. The CDR3 DNA is TGTGCCAGCGGACTCCTAGGTCGCTACGAGCAGTACTTC. This sequence encodes CASGLLGRYEQYF.

This clonotype was counted ten times or more. J is TRBJ2-1 and V is TRBV6-1; D is unresolved. V lost 9 bases and J lost 1, with 13 bases in between. Germline V gene sequence: CDR1 MNHNS, CDR2 SASEGT. CDR3 length: 14 amino acids. CDR3 loop: CASSLYNSYNEQFF. CDR3 bases: TGTGCCAGTTCCCTCTATAATTCCTACAATGAGCAGTTCTTC.

This clonotype was recorded many times. The V call is TRBV2, the J call TRBJ1-1, with D possibly TRBD1 on 6 matching bases. Trimming removed 6 bases at V and 7 bases at J, with 15 bases between. The CDR3 is 13 amino acids. Germline CDR1 and CDR2: SNHLY and FYNNEI. CDR3 sequence (DNA): TGTGCCAGCAGCCCAAGACAGGAGAATGAAGCTTTCTTT. It codes for CASSPRQENEAFF.

This clonotype was recorded a few times. This chain uses TRBV11-1 with TRBJ1-1; D remains unclear. Germline V lookup: CDR1 SGHAT, CDR2 FQDESV (reference sequence). This CDR3 region has 14 residues. The germline V and J ends were trimmed by 0 bases and 6 bases, with 11 bases remaining between them. The CDR3 reads CASSLARKDPEAFF. The CDR3, as DNA: TGTGCCAGCAGCTTAGCGAGGAAAGACCCTGAAGCTTTCTTT.

Note on this clonotype: Compared with germline, one end of the junction differs, possibly owing to a read error. The rearrangement links TRBV7-8 to TRBJ2-1; no reliable D call. Germline V gives CDR1 SGHVS, CDR2 FQNEAQ. CDR3 size: 17 residues. The CDR3 here is CASSQVAAASSYNEQFF. CDR3 in DNA: TGCGCCAGCAGCCAAGTGGCGGCGGCCAGCTCCTACAATGAGCAGTTCTTC. The full variable domain, with the rest looked up from reference TRBV7-8 and TRBJ2-1, is GAGVSQSPRYKVAKRGQDVALRCDPISGHVSLFWYQQALGQGPEFLTYFQNEAQLDKSGLPSDRFFAERPEGSVSTLKIQRTQQEDSAVYLCASSQVAAASSYNEQFFGPGTRLTVL.

In this sample, this clonotype turned up many times. The rearrangement uses TRBV6-5 and TRBJ2-5; 7 bases agree with TRBD1. This CDR3 comprises 15 residues. The germline V gene has CDR1 MNHEY and CDR2 SVGAGI. The V and J ends lost 0 bases and 2 bases, in that order; junction bases with no gene match: 3. Written as DNA, the CDR3 is TGTGCCAGCAGTTACTCGACCAGGGGGCAAGAGACCCAGTACTTC. This encodes CASSYSTRGQETQYF.

The J gene is TRBJ2-2, the V gene TRBV4-1; 7 bases are a match to TRBD1. V lost 8 bases to trimming and J lost 3 bases; unmatched junction nucleotides: 18. The germline V gene has CDR1 MGHRA and CDR2 YSYEKL. This CDR3 region has 18 residues. The CDR3 sequence: CASVRTIPGTEYTGELFF. The DNA for the CDR3 is TGCGCCAGCGTTAGAACCATTCCCGGGACAGAGTACACCGGGGAGCTGTTTTTT.

The chain links TRBV14 to TRBJ2-1; TRBD1 matches 7 bases. This CDR3 is built from 20 residues. V was clipped by 1 base and J by 5 bases; unmatched bases: 20. Germline CDR1 and CDR2: SGHDN and FVKESK. CDR3 residues: CASSQAISLVLWDRDNEQFF. The CDR3, as DNA: TGTGCCAGCAGCCAAGCCATTAGTTTGGTATTATGGGACAGAGACAATGAGCAGTTCTTC.

This clonotype was recorded at least ten times. The gene calls are TRBV20-1 and TRBJ1-5; a possible D gene is TRBD1 (5 bases). The CDR3 is 13 residues long. Looked up from germline, CDR1 is DFQATT and CDR2 is SNEGSKA (reference sequence). Trimming pared 3 bases from V and 1 base from J, leaving 7 bases between. This chain's CDR3 is CSARQGSNQPQHF. The CDR3 DNA reads as TGCAGTGCTAGGCAGGGAAGCAATCAGCCCCAGCATTTT.

This clonotype was seen only a few times. V and J are TRBV29-1 and TRBJ2-7, with TRBD1 identical over 8 bases. The germline V gene encodes CDR1 SQVTM and CDR2 ANQGSEA. Trimming cost V 7 bases and J 3 bases; bases outside gene matches: 11. CDR3 length: 14 residues. The CDR3 bases are TGCAGCGCCCGCCGGGACAGGTTTATCTACGAGCAGTACTTC. Translated: CSARRDRFIYEQYF.

This clonotype has ten or more counts. The rearrangement joins TRBV6-1 to TRBJ1-5, with D perhaps matching TRBD1 (6 bases). Germline V CDR1 and CDR2: MNHNS, SASEGT. The CDR3 sequence is 16 residues long. V lost 7 bases, J lost 0 bases, and 16 bases lay in between. CDR3 residues: CASKREGGNSNQPQHF. The CDR3, as DNA: TGTGCCAGCAAAAGGGAGGGGGGAAATAGCAATCAGCCCCAGCATTTT.

This clonotype was recorded at least ten times. This rearrangement joins TRBV7-2 to TRBJ2-7, with 9 nucleotides matching TRBD2. The V segment lost 5 bases and the J segment 4 bases; nucleotides outside the gene matches: 12. Germline CDR1 reads SGHTA; CDR2 reads FQGNSA. The CDR3 has 16 residues. The CDR3 nucleotides read TGTGCCAGCAGCCGACAACCGACTAGCGGAGGTTACGAGCAGTACTTC. Translation gives CASSRQPTSGGYEQYF.

This clonotype was detected only a few times. This chain connects TRBV4-1 to TRBJ2-7; 7 positions match TRBD1. J gave up 5 bases and V 4 bases, and 17 bases lay outside the gene matches. This CDR3 has 17 amino acids. From germline, CDR1 is MGHRA and CDR2 YSYEKL. In DNA form, the CDR3 reads TGCGCCAGCAGCCGAAGCCCCGCCAGCGACAGGGCCCACGAGCAGTACTTC. Amino acid sequence: CASSRSPASDRAHEQYF.

With respect to this clonotype: A much bigger clone sits one base away, suggesting this may be a read error. The chain is built from TRBV5-1 and TRBJ1-5, with D tentatively TRBD1 (5 bases). The germline V gene has CDR1 SGHRS and CDR2 YFSETQ. The ends were cut back, 3 bases at V and 2 bases at J, with 6 bases in the middle. This CDR3 has 13 amino acids. The CDR3 bases are TGCGCCAGCAGCTGGGACGGCAATCAGCCCCAGCATTTT. This gives the protein CASSWDGNQPQHF.

The rearrangement links TRBV2 to TRBJ2-5; 12 bases are shared with TRBD2. The CDR3 has 16 amino acids. Germline V gene sequence: CDR1 SNHLY, CDR2 FYNNEI. Trimming cost V 7 bases and J 0 bases; bases outside gene matches: 6. In DNA form, the CDR3 reads TGTGCCAGCACTAAGCTAGCGGGAGGGTACCAAGAGACCCAGTACTTC. It specifies CASTKLAGGYQETQYF.

Concerning this clonotype: This clone may be a read error of a much larger clone one base away. This chain connects TRBV6-1 to TRBJ1-5; tentatively, D is TRBD1 (6 bases). The CDR3 has 17 amino acids. Germline V gives CDR1 MNHNS, CDR2 SASEGT. V was trimmed by 5 bases and J by 1 base, leaving 18 bases between them. The CDR3 DNA reads TGTGCCAGCAGTACCGCAGGCAGGGGCTGGAGCAATCAGCCCCAGCATTTT. Its protein is CASSTAGRGWSNQPQHF.

This clonotype was detected a few times. The rearrangement uses TRBV9 and TRBJ2-4, with 14 nucleotides matching TRBD2. Losses at the gene ends were 7 bases for V and 8 bases for J; bases not matched to a gene: 8. The CDR3 consists of 15 residues. The V gene's germline CDR1 is SGDLS and CDR2 YYNGEE. The CDR3 reads CASGGLAGGFDIQYF. The CDR3 DNA sequence: TGTGCCAGCGGAGGACTAGCGGGAGGATTTGACATTCAGTACTTC.

This clonotype was observed at least ten times. The V gene is TRBV7-6, the J gene TRBJ1-1; 8 bases fit TRBD1. Per germline, CDR1 SGHVS and CDR2 FNYEAQ. With V trimmed by 1 base and J by 2 bases, 6 bases remained unmatched. The CDR3 has 16 amino acids. CDR3 sequence (DNA): TGTGCCAGCAGCTTAGAAGCAGGGGGCTCCAACACTGAAGCTTTCTTT. It encodes CASSLEAGGSNTEAFF.

This clonotype was found a few times. This CDR3 fails to terminate in the conserved phenylalanine or tryptophan, so it likely reflects a read error. This sequence joins TRBV18 and TRBJ1-3; D perhaps matches TRBD1 (5 bases). The CDR3 has 17 amino acids. Germline-derived CDR1 and CDR2 are KGHSH and LQKENI. Trimming took off 3 bases at V and 0 bases at J, with 15 bases between the two ends. The CDR3 sequence is CASSPGAARDSGNTIYS. Written as DNA, the CDR3 is TGTGCCAGCTCACCCGGGGCTGCACGAGACTCTGGAAACACCATATATTCT.